The 7 T cell receptor beta chains given below trace back to one sample, sequenced in a study of blood T cell repertoires in COVID-19. This table comes from immunoSEQ multiplex PCR, and its TCRdb copy is limited to in-frame clones, with some not included. Found here are over 85,000 clones, 60% to 80% of them singletons; the top ten hold more than 15%. The specimen was peripheral blood. All receptors derive from an elderly woman with active or convalescent COVID-19.

This chain's CDR3 is CASSFFSGELFF. The CDR3, as DNA: TGTGCCAGCAGCTTTTTCTCCGGGGAGCTGTTTTTT. This chain connects TRBV5-6 to TRBJ2-2; no definite D call. The V end lost 2 bases, the J end lost 6 bases, and 5 bases lay between the germline ends. Per germline, CDR1 SGHDT and CDR2 YYEEEE. The CDR3 is made up of 12 amino acids.

The rearrangement joins TRBV5-4 to TRBJ1-3; 10 bases line up with TRBD1. Trimming cost V 4 bases and J 4 bases; bases outside gene matches: 5. The CDR3 is made up of 15 amino acids. The V gene's germline CDR1 is SGHNT and CDR2 YYREEE (reference sequence). Written as DNA, the CDR3 is TGTGCCAGCAGCCAGGACAGGGGGTACGGAAACACCATATATTTT. Its translation: CASSQDRGYGNTIYF. Full variable domain (remainder filled in from reference TRBV5-4 and TRBJ1-3): ETGVTQSPTHLIKTRGQQVTLRCSSQSGHNTVSWYQQALGQGPQFIFQYYREEENGRGNFPPRFSGLQFPNYSSELNVNALELDDSALYLCASSQDRGYGNTIYFGEGSWLTVV.

This clone was counted a few times. The gene calls are TRBV7-3 and TRBJ2-7; no reliable D call. This CDR3 has 13 residues. V was shortened by 5 bases and J by 4 bases, with 12 bases between the two germline ends. Germline V gene data show CDR1 as SGHTA and CDR2 as FQGTGA. The CDR3 loop reads CASSQSAGYEQYF. As DNA, the CDR3 is TGTGCCAGCAGCCAATCGGCCGGGTACGAGCAGTACTTC.

This clone turned up a few times. The rearrangement links TRBV5-1 to TRBJ2-2, with D possibly matching TRBD2 (6 bases). Trimming shortened V by 7 bases and J by 1 base, and 11 bases separated the two germline ends. CDR3 size: 14 residues. The germline V gene has CDR1 SGHRS and CDR2 YFSETQ. The CDR3 loop is CASSWGGNTGELFF. In DNA, the CDR3 is TGCGCCAGCTCCTGGGGAGGGAACACCGGGGAGCTGTTTTTT.

The chain combines TRBV19 with TRBJ1-2, with D maybe TRBD1 (6 bases). This CDR3 is 14 amino acids long. The V end was cut by 3 bases, the J end by 6 bases, with 14 bases between. Germline V lookup: CDR1 LNHDA, CDR2 SQIVND (reference sequence). The CDR3 is CASSMRAGGDGYTF. The CDR3 DNA is TGTGCCAGTAGTATGCGGGCGGGGGGCGATGGCTACACCTTC.

The V gene is TRBV28, the J gene TRBJ1-2; tentatively, D is TRBD1 (5 bases). This CDR3 has 13 residues. Per germline, CDR1 MDHEN and CDR2 SYDVKM. V was pared by 5 bases and J by 8 bases, with 15 bases between. DNA of the CDR3: TGTGCCAGCAGTCAAAGGACACCCCCAGGCTACACCTTC. It encodes CASSQRTPPGYTF.

This clone turned up a few times. The chain links TRBV7-9 to TRBJ2-7; D may be TRBD1 (6 bases). CDR3 length: 13 amino acids. Per the germline V gene, CDR1 is SEHNR and CDR2 is FQNEAQ (reference sequence). The V and J ends lost 3 bases and 7 bases respectively, with 13 bases between them. The CDR3 here is CASSLGQGLEQYF. In DNA form, the CDR3 reads TGTGCCAGCAGCTTGGGGCAGGGGTTGGAGCAGTACTTC. Full variable domain (outside the CDR3, taken from reference TRBV7-9 and TRBJ2-7): DTGVSQNPRHKITKRGQNVTFRCDPISEHNRLYWYRQTLGQGPEFLTYFQNEAQLEKSRLLSDRFSAERPKGSFSTLEIQRTEQGDSAMYLCASSLGQGLEQYFGPGTRLTVT.